The 31 T cell receptor beta chains below come from one sample, sequenced in a study of cytomegalovirus exposure and HLA in healthy donors. The PCR employed 60 Vbeta primers together with 13 Jbeta primers. The method was immunoSEQ multiplex PCR; TCRdb's version includes in-frame clones alone and lacks a portion of them. The table has 150,000 to 250,000 clones, roughly 85% seen once; the top ten hold 4.4%. The specimen sequenced was PBMCs. Every receptor here comes from a woman aged 30 to 39 in good health and CMV-seropositive.

This clone was seen a few times. The chain has TRBV2 and TRBJ1-1; TRBD1 aligns across 9 bases. This CDR3 has 14 residues. The germline V gene has CDR1 SNHLY and CDR2 FYNNEI. After removal of 6 bases from V and 5 bases from J, the junction contained 7 bases not matched to a gene. The CDR3 sequence is CASSPIGTGTEAFF. CDR3 sequence (DNA): TGTGCCAGCAGCCCCATCGGGACAGGGACTGAAGCTTTCTTT.

The genes are TRBV4-3 and TRBJ2-5, with 7 bases that match TRBD2. This CDR3 is 16 amino acids long. Germline V lookup: CDR1 LGHNA, CDR2 YSLEER. V was clipped by 0 bases and J by 5 bases; unmatched bases: 9. The DNA of the CDR3 is TGCGCCAGCAGCCAAGATGGGCAGAGGCGGGGGGAGACCCAGTACTTC. It yields the protein CASSQDGQRRGETQYF.

In DNA, the CDR3 is TGTGCCAGCAGTTACGTCATCTCTATCCATGAGCAGTTCTTC. This translates into CASSYVISIHEQFF. This chain joins TRBV6-6 and TRBJ2-1; D unresolved. CDR1 is MNHNY and CDR2 is SVGAGI in the germline V gene (reference sequence). This CDR3 region has 14 residues. V lost 2 bases to trimming and J lost 8 bases, with 13 bases between them.

This clone was picked up one time. V and J are TRBV10-3 and TRBJ1-3; 9 bases are a match to TRBD1. V lost 7 bases to trimming and J lost 4 bases; unmatched junction nucleotides: 5. This CDR3 spans 14 amino acids. Germline V CDR1 and CDR2: ENHRY, SYGVKD. The CDR3 here is CAITGQGYGNTIYF. CDR3 bases: TGTGCCATCACGGGACAGGGCTACGGAAACACCATATATTTT.

The chain carries TRBV29-1 and TRBJ2-1, with TRBD2 matching over 8 bases. This CDR3 region has 17 residues. Germline loops: CDR1 SQVTM, CDR2 ANQGSEA. V dropped 1 base and J dropped 4; count of bases not matched to a gene: 12. CDR3 region: CSVEGVLAGGGYNEQFF. The DNA of the CDR3 is TGCAGCGTTGAAGGGGTTCTTGCGGGAGGTGGGTACAATGAGCAGTTCTTC.

The chain recombines TRBV10-3 with TRBJ2-2; TRBD2 matches at 10 bases. The trim removed 3 bases at V and 6 bases at J, leaving 10 bases unmatched. CDR1 and CDR2 (germline): ENHRY, SYGVKD. The CDR3 is 17 amino acids. The DNA of the CDR3 is TGTGCCATCAGTGACCTCACTAGCGGGACTCCGGCCGGGGAGCTGTTTTTT. Its protein product is CAISDLTSGTPAGELFF.

This chain connects TRBV4-1 to TRBJ2-3; TRBD1 matches at 11 bases. CDR1 and CDR2 from the germline V gene are MGHRA and YSYEKL. The CDR3 totals 17 residues. V was pared by 3 bases and J by 3 bases, with 8 bases of the junction left unmatched. The CDR3 here is CASSHLPGQGGTDTQYF. The CDR3 region has the DNA TGCGCCAGCAGCCATCTTCCGGGACAGGGGGGGACAGATACGCAGTATTTT.

V usage is TRBV2 and J usage is TRBJ2-1; TRBD2 agrees at 8 bases. The CDR3 loop spans 15 amino acids. CDR1 is SNHLY and CDR2 is FYNNEI in the germline V gene. V shed 3 bases and J 2 bases; nucleotides not matched to a gene: 3. The CDR3: CASSDSGGTYNEQFF. CDR3 sequence (DNA): TGTGCCAGCAGTGACTCGGGAGGGACCTACAATGAGCAGTTCTTC.

In nucleotides, the CDR3 is TGCAGCGCTGACGCACAGGGGGCTGGCGGCTACACCTTC. It codes for CSADAQGAGGYTF. The chain is built from TRBV29-1 and TRBJ1-2; 9 bases line up with TRBD1. The CDR3 extends over 13 amino acids. Germline CDR1 SQVTM, CDR2 ANQGSEA. J lost 8 bases, V lost 7 bases, and 11 bases had no gene match.

This clone was observed a few times. V gene TRBV18 combines with J gene TRBJ1-1; 9 bases agree with TRBD1. Germline trimming cut 4 bases from V and 8 bases from J; bases unmatched to any gene: 11. Germline CDR1 and CDR2: KGHSH and LQKENI. The CDR3 spans 15 residues. This chain's CDR3 is CASSRTGQGVAEAFF. The CDR3 DNA reads as TGTGCCAGCTCACGAACGGGACAGGGAGTCGCAGAAGCTTTCTTT.

The chain couples TRBV14 to TRBJ2-5; no clear D. The CDR3 runs 14 residues. The germline V and J ends were trimmed by 1 base and 2 bases, with 8 bases remaining between them. CDR1 is SGHDN, CDR2 FVKESK, per germline. Here the CDR3 reads CASSQGRYQETQYF. The CDR3 bases are TGTGCCAGCAGCCAAGGCCGGTATCAAGAGACCCAGTACTTC.

The chain uses TRBV11-2 and TRBJ1-3; D is possibly TRBD1 (6 bases). Trimming took 1 base from V and 0 from J, leaving 10 bases between them. CDR1 is SGHAT and CDR2 is FQNNGV in the germline V gene. This CDR3 region has 16 residues. The CDR3: CASSLAGQSSGNTIYF. CDR3 in DNA: TGTGCCAGCAGCTTAGCTGGACAGTCCTCTGGAAACACCATATATTTT.

The CDR3 loop is CASSQFGRGLETQYF. DNA of the CDR3: TGCGCCAGCAGCCAATTTGGAAGGGGCTTAGAGACCCAGTACTTC. J is TRBJ2-5 and V is TRBV4-3; D is possibly TRBD1 (5 bases). This CDR3 is 15 amino acids long. V lost 2 bases and J 4 bases, leaving 14 bases between the germline ends. The germline gives CDR1 LGHNA, CDR2 YSLEER.

The V and J genes are TRBV6-5 and TRBJ2-7; 7 bases fit TRBD2. This CDR3 comprises 12 residues. CDR1 is MNHEY, CDR2 SVGAGI, per germline. Losses at the gene ends were 9 bases for V and 0 bases for J; bases not matched to a gene: 2. CDR3 loop: CASLAASYEQYF. CDR3 coding DNA: TGTGCCAGTCTAGCGGCCTCCTACGAGCAGTACTTC.

This clone was seen only a few times. This chain links TRBV11-3 with TRBJ1-3; possibly TRBD1 for D (6 bases). Germline-derived CDR1 and CDR2 are SGHNT and YENEEA. With 4 bases removed from V and 0 bases from J, the gap between germline ends came to 13 bases. The CDR3 covers 16 residues. Here the CDR3 reads CASSSRGGYSGNTIYF. The DNA of the CDR3 is TGTGCCAGCAGCTCCCGGGGGGGCTACTCTGGAAACACCATATATTTT. Full variable domain (rest looked up from reference TRBV11-3 and TRBJ1-3): EAGVVQSPRYKIIEKKQPVAFWCNPISGHNTLYWYLQNLGQGPELLIRYENEEAVDDSQLPKDRFSAERLKGVDSTLKIQPAELGDSAVYLCASSSRGGYSGNTIYFGEGSWLTVV.

The chain has TRBV4-1 and TRBJ2-6; 11 nucleotides line up with TRBD2. The CDR3 spans 19 residues. The V gene end was trimmed by 7 bases and the J gene end by 1 base; junction bases not matched to a gene: 12. Germline CDR1 reads MGHRA; CDR2 reads YSYEKL. The CDR3 DNA is TGCGCCAGCACCCTTGGGCTAGCGGGAGGATATTCTGGGGCCAACGTCCTGACTTTC. Amino acid sequence: CASTLGLAGGYSGANVLTF.

Concerning this clone: A read error may produce the germline difference seen at one junction end. V and J are TRBV6-6 and TRBJ2-1; 8 bases map to TRBD1. The CDR3 length is 15 residues. Germline V gene data show CDR1 as MNHNY and CDR2 as SVGAGI (reference sequence). DNA of the CDR3: TGTGCCAGCAGTTCGTCAGGGGGCCGATACACTGAGCAGTTCTTC. Its translation: CASSSSGGRYTEQFF.

The V gene is TRBV2, the J gene TRBJ2-1; a weak D match, TRBD2 (6 bases). This CDR3 comprises 13 residues. In germline, CDR1 is SNHLY, CDR2 FYNNEI. Trimming pared 11 bases from V and 0 bases from J, leaving 11 bases between. The CDR3 bases are TGTGCCTTGGCGGGGAGCTCCTACAATGAGCAGTTCTTC. It codes for CALAGSSYNEQFF.

V is TRBV5-1 and J is TRBJ2-2; TRBD1 might be the D (5 bases). V was pared by 1 base and J by 1 base, with 11 bases between. The CDR3 runs to 16 residues. The germline V gene has CDR1 SGHRS and CDR2 YFSETQ. The CDR3 loop reads CASSLSPTGNTGELFF. The CDR3 DNA reads TGCGCCAGCAGCTTGTCCCCAACAGGGAACACCGGGGAGCTGTTTTTT. Together with reference TRBV5-1 and TRBJ2-2, the CDR3 gives the full variable domain: KAGVTQTPRYLIKTRGQQVTLSCSPISGHRSVSWYQQTPGQGLQFLFEYFSETQRNKGNFPGRFSGRQFSNSRSEMNVSTLELGDSALYLCASSLSPTGNTGELFFGEGSRLTVL.

The V gene is TRBV11-2, the J gene TRBJ2-3; tentatively, D is TRBD2 (6 bases). CDR1 and CDR2 (germline): SGHAT, FQNNGV. Trimming stripped 1 base from V and 3 bases from J, with 14 bases between. The length of the CDR3 is 16 residues. The CDR3 DNA is TGTGCCAGCAGCTTAGCGGAGGGCCGGTTGACAGATACGCAGTATTTT. Protein sequence: CASSLAEGRLTDTQYF.

In its sample, this clone was seen once. The rearrangement links TRBV29-1 to TRBJ1-2; maybe TRBD1 (6 bases). This CDR3 contains 19 residues. Germline lookup yields CDR1 SQVTM and CDR2 ANQGSEA. V lost 2 bases and J lost 1, with 26 bases in between. The CDR3 loop reads CSVEPPTGTLQWINYGYTF. Written as DNA, the CDR3 is TGCAGCGTTGAACCCCCCACAGGGACACTTCAGTGGATTAACTATGGCTACACCTTC.

The chain combines TRBV5-4 with TRBJ1-2; D possibly corresponds to TRBD1 (5 bases). Germline V lookup: CDR1 SGHNT, CDR2 YYREEE (reference sequence). V lost 1 base, J lost 6 bases, and 10 bases lay in between. This CDR3 spans 13 amino acids. CDR3 amino acids: CASSLSRVDGYTF. The CDR3 nucleotides read TGTGCCAGCAGCTTGTCCAGGGTCGATGGCTACACCTTC.

This clone was seen a few times. This chain connects TRBV28 to TRBJ1-5; weak D call: TRBD1 (5 bases). CDR1 MDHEN and CDR2 SYDVKM come from the germline V gene. V was clipped by 6 bases and J by 5 bases, with 14 bases between them. The CDR3 covers 14 residues. The CDR3 loop reads CASRPGTWDQPQHF. The CDR3 DNA sequence: TGTGCCAGCAGGCCCGGGACTTGGGATCAGCCCCAGCATTTT.

This clone was counted a few times. CDR3 coding DNA: TGTGCCAGCAGTTACTCTCAGGGGGCAAGCGGCCCCTACACCTTC. Its protein product is CASSYSQGASGPYTF. The chain recombines TRBV6-6 with TRBJ1-2, with 8 bases aligning to TRBD1. V shed 0 bases, J shed 10 bases, and the junction held 10 bases outside the gene matches. This CDR3 spans 15 amino acids. Looked up from germline, CDR1 is MNHNY and CDR2 is SVGAGI (reference sequence).

The chain uses TRBV7-2 and TRBJ2-1, with TRBD1 matching over 8 bases. After removal of 4 bases from V and 8 bases from J, the junction contained 10 bases not matched to a gene. CDR1 and CDR2 from the germline V gene are SGHTA and FQGNSA. CDR3 length equals 15 residues. In DNA form, the CDR3 reads TGTGCCAGCAGCTCAGGACAGGGTGTATTCCATGAGCAGTTCTTC. It codes for CASSSGQGVFHEQFF.

The chain employs TRBV4-1 and TRBJ2-3, with a possible D match to TRBD2 (7 bases). The CDR3 loop spans 15 amino acids. CDR1 and CDR2 from the germline V gene are MGHRA and YSYEKL. V was shortened by 1 base and J by 2 bases, with 10 bases between the two germline ends. CDR3 region: CASSQVAGATDTQYF. The CDR3 nucleotides read TGCGCCAGCAGCCAAGTTGCGGGGGCCACAGATACGCAGTATTTT.

V and J are TRBV27 and TRBJ2-7, with D perhaps TRBD2 (6 bases). The V end lost 5 bases, the J end lost 0 bases, and 17 bases lay between the germline ends. This CDR3 is built from 16 residues. Germline V gene lookup returns CDR1 MNHEY and CDR2 SMNVEV (reference sequence). The CDR3 DNA is TGTGCCAGCAGTGAGACCGGGACTTCCAGCTCCTACGAGCAGTACTTC. This sequence encodes CASSETGTSSSYEQYF.

V and J are TRBV9 and TRBJ2-2; weak D call: TRBD2 (6 bases). The germline gives CDR1 SGDLS, CDR2 YYNGEE. CDR3 length: 13 amino acids. V was clipped by 7 bases and J by 4 bases, with 11 bases between them. The CDR3 nucleotides read TGTGCCAGCTCCGGCGGGACCACCGGGGAGCTGTTTTTT. This translates into CASSGGTTGELFF.

The chain employs TRBV9 and TRBJ2-7; TRBD1 matches at 10 bases. CDR1 and CDR2 (germline): SGDLS, YYNGEE. V was pared by 0 bases and J by 5 bases, with 2 bases of the junction left unmatched. The CDR3 sequence is 14 residues long. CDR3 nucleotide sequence: TGTGCCAGCAGCGTAGCGGACAGGGGGAACGAGCAGTACTTC. Protein sequence: CASSVADRGNEQYF. The full variable domain, with the rest looked up from reference TRBV9 and TRBJ2-7, is DSGVTQTPKHLITATGQRVTLRCSPRSGDLSVYWYQQSLDQGLQFLIQYYNGEERAKGNILERFSAQQFPDLHSELNLSSLELGDSALYFCASSVADRGNEQYFGPGTRLTVT.

V usage is TRBV30 and J usage is TRBJ2-7; a weak D match, TRBD1 (6 bases). The CDR3 extends over 14 amino acids. Germline CDR1 reads GTSNPN; CDR2 reads SVGIG (reference sequence). Trimming left V 1 base short and J 2 bases short, with 12 bases between. DNA for the CDR3: TGTGCCTGGAGTGGATGGGACAATACCTACGAGCAGTACTTC. Amino acids: CAWSGWDNTYEQYF.

This chain joins TRBV7-9 and TRBJ2-1; maybe TRBD2 (6 bases). The CDR3 covers 13 residues. Germline lookup yields CDR1 SEHNR and CDR2 FQNEAQ (reference sequence). V lost 1 base to trimming and J lost 10 bases, with 11 bases between them. The CDR3 sequence: CASSLGEVQEQFF. CDR3 DNA sequence: TGTGCCAGCAGCTTAGGGGAGGTACAGGAGCAGTTCTTC.